This entry lists 5 T cell receptor beta chains sequenced from one sample in a study of blood T cells in healthy people across ages. A sample-barcoded 5' primer and a J-beta primer mix were used in a second PCR of roughly 7 to 12 cycles. TCRdb re-called the 5' RACE reads through MiXCR, storing one row per CDR3 protein. The sample shows some 730,000 distinct CDR3 sequences, 22% of them seen only once. Sequences were obtained from blood. All receptors derive from an older man in good health.

The V gene is TRBV20-1, the J gene TRBJ2-3; TRBD1 might be the D (5 bases). The CDR3 covers 10 residues. The V gene's germline CDR1 is DFQATT and CDR2 SNEGSKA (reference sequence). The CDR3 region is CGAGTDTQYF. The CDR3 region has the DNA TGCGGGGCAGGCACAGATACGCAGTATTTT.

The chain has TRBV6-2 or TRBV6-3 and TRBJ2-5; possible D gene TRBD2, 6 bases. The CDR3 has 13 residues. Germline V lookup: CDR1 MNHEY, CDR2 SVGEGT. Trimming cost V 9 bases and J 1 base, with 12 bases left between them. The CDR3 nucleotides are TGTGCCAGTTATAGCGGTTTCCAAGAGACCCAGTACTTC. Residues: CASYSGFQETQYF.

The gene calls are TRBV25-1 and TRBJ1-2; D is perhaps TRBD1 (6 bases). Germline-derived CDR1 and CDR2 are MGHDK and SYGVNS. Trimming cost V 3 bases and J 0 bases, with 14 bases left between them. The CDR3 is made up of 16 amino acids. For the CDR3, the DNA is TGTGCCAGCAGTGAGCCCGGGACAACTTCTAACTATGGCTACACCTTC. Translated, it gives CASSEPGTTSNYGYTF.

In its sample, this clonotype was seen a few times. V and J are TRBV20-1 and TRBJ2-3; 8 nucleotides agree with TRBD2. V shed 4 bases and J 2 bases; nucleotides not matched to a gene: 2. This CDR3 comprises 13 residues. CDR1 and CDR2 (germline): DFQATT, SNEGSKA (reference sequence). CDR3 DNA: TGCAGTGCTAACGGGGGGGCCACAGATACGCAGTATTTT. It codes for CSANGGATDTQYF.

V is TRBV12-3 or TRBV12-4 and J is TRBJ2-1; D is ambiguous. This CDR3 has 13 residues. V lost 4 bases to trimming and J lost 9 bases, with 13 bases between them. This CDR3 is CASSSRAAGEQFF. The CDR3, as DNA: TGTGCCAGCAGTTCCCGGGCCGCTGGTGAGCAGTTCTTC.